These 27 T cell receptor beta chains came from one sample sequenced in a study of blood T cell repertoires in COVID-19. The method was immunoSEQ multiplex PCR; TCRdb's version includes in-frame clones alone and lacks a portion of them. The table records some 270,000 clones, about 82% of them present only once. Sequenced sample: PBMCs or T cells enriched from blood (not recorded which). The receptors derive from a woman aged 50 to 65 with acute COVID-19.

This clone was picked up one time. V usage is TRBV27 and J usage is TRBJ1-3; 9 nucleotides line up with TRBD1. The V gene end was trimmed by 6 bases and the J gene end by 3 bases; junction bases not matched to a gene: 6. Per the germline V gene, CDR1 is MNHEY and CDR2 is SMNVEV (reference sequence). The CDR3 totals 15 residues. The CDR3 here is CASSLQGAGGNTIYF. The CDR3 DNA follows: TGTGCCAGCAGCCTACAGGGGGCTGGTGGAAACACCATATATTTT.

The V gene is TRBV7-3, the J gene TRBJ2-1; D unclear. The germline gives CDR1 SGHTA, CDR2 FQGTGA. Trimming took off 4 bases at V and 7 bases at J, with 11 bases between the two ends. The CDR3 loop spans 13 amino acids. CDR3 bases: TGTGCCAGCAGCTCAGACTCCAATAATGAGCAGTTCTTC. Translated: CASSSDSNNEQFF. The whole variable domain, filled in from reference TRBV7-3 and TRBJ2-1, reads GAGVSQTPSNKVTEKGKYVELRCDPISGHTALYWYRQSLGQGPEFLIYFQGTGAADDSGLPNDRFFAVRPEGSVSTLKIQRTERGDSAVYLCASSSDSNNEQFFGPGTRLTVL.

V and J are TRBV9 and TRBJ1-1; 7 nucleotides align to TRBD1. The CDR3 is made up of 14 amino acids. V was pared by 0 bases and J by 4 bases, with 3 bases of the junction left unmatched. From germline, CDR1 is SGDLS and CDR2 YYNGEE. The CDR3 nucleotides read TGTGCCAGCAGCGTAGGGCAGGGGGTCACTGAAGCTTTCTTT. Translation gives CASSVGQGVTEAFF.

The V call is TRBV19, the J call TRBJ1-1, with D maybe TRBD1 (5 bases). Trimming cost V 6 bases and J 4 bases, with 15 bases left between them. This CDR3 spans 14 amino acids. CDR1 and CDR2 (germline): LNHDA, SQIVND (reference sequence). Here the CDR3 reads CASRSREGVTEAFF. In DNA, the CDR3 is TGTGCCAGTAGGAGCAGGGAGGGTGTCACTGAAGCTTTCTTT.

The V and J genes are TRBV5-6 and TRBJ1-2, with D unclear. The CDR3 runs to 14 residues. Trimming cost V 1 base and J 7 bases, with 14 bases left between them. CDR1 is SGHDT, CDR2 YYEEEE, per germline. The CDR3 bases are TGTGCCAGCAGCTTGTATTTTAGAATGGTTGGCTACACCTTC. Its protein product is CASSLYFRMVGYTF.

The chain is built from TRBV6-5 and TRBJ2-7; 7 bases map to TRBD1. Per the germline V gene, CDR1 is MNHEY and CDR2 is SVGAGI. CDR3 size: 13 residues. V lost 7 bases and J lost 2; bases outside the gene matches: 5. CDR3 loop: CASMRDSPYEQYF. CDR3 bases: TGTGCCAGCATGAGGGACAGTCCCTACGAGCAGTACTTC.

This chain joins TRBV7-2 and TRBJ1-6; tentative D call: TRBD1 (5 bases). This CDR3 contains 13 residues. The V gene's germline CDR1 is SGHTA and CDR2 FQGNSA. V was shortened by 4 bases and J by 10 bases, with 11 bases between the two germline ends. CDR3 DNA sequence: TGTGCCAGCAGCTCACAGGAGTTATCACCCCTCCACTTT. Its translation: CASSSQELSPLHF. The full variable domain, in which reference TRBV7-2 and TRBJ1-6 provide the parts outside the CDR3, is GAGVSQSPSNKVTEKGKDVELRCDPISGHTALYWYRQSLGQGLEFLIYFQGNSAPDKSGLPSDRFSAERTGGSVSTLTIQRTQQEDSAVYLCASSSQELSPLHFGNGTRLTVT.

The gene calls are TRBV9 and TRBJ2-2, with TRBD1 matching over 7 bases. V shed 0 bases and J 7 bases; nucleotides not matched to a gene: 6. CDR1 SGDLS and CDR2 YYNGEE come from the germline V gene. This CDR3 contains 15 residues. This CDR3 reads CASSVATGENGELFF. The DNA of the CDR3 is TGTGCCAGCAGCGTAGCTACAGGGGAGAACGGGGAGCTGTTTTTT.

V gene TRBV5-4 combines with J gene TRBJ2-5; TRBD2 aligns across 9 bases. Germline CDR1 reads SGHNT; CDR2 reads YYREEE (reference sequence). The CDR3 has 15 residues. The trim removed 1 base at V and 1 base at J, leaving 2 bases unmatched. CDR3 in amino acids: CASSLSGGFQETQYF. The DNA of the CDR3 is TGTGCCAGCAGCTTGAGCGGGGGGTTCCAAGAGACCCAGTACTTC.

This rearrangement joins TRBV6-5 to TRBJ1-1; TRBD1 might be the D (6 bases). The V gene's germline CDR1 is MNHEY and CDR2 SVGAGI. CDR3 size: 15 residues. The V and J ends lost 7 bases and 2 bases respectively, with 17 bases between them. The CDR3 DNA reads TGTGCCAGCAAGGATGGCCAGGGGAGTAACACTGAAGCTTTCTTT. It yields the protein CASKDGQGSNTEAFF.

V is TRBV9 and J is TRBJ1-5; 9 nucleotides agree with TRBD1. Trimming removed 2 bases from V and 6 bases from J; junction bases left unmatched: 6. The CDR3 has 15 residues. Germline CDR1 reads SGDLS; CDR2 reads YYNGEE. The CDR3 loop is CASSVGQGQGQPQHF. The CDR3 DNA follows: TGTGCCAGCAGCGTTGGACAGGGACAGGGTCAGCCCCAGCATTTT.

V gene TRBV4-1 combines with J gene TRBJ1-1; D unresolved. The CDR3 contains 15 residues. V lost 5 bases, J lost 0 bases, and 13 bases lay in between. The V gene's germline CDR1 is MGHRA and CDR2 YSYEKL. CDR3: CASSSYDTMNTEAFF. CDR3 nucleotide sequence: TGCGCCAGCAGCTCGTACGACACCATGAACACTGAAGCTTTCTTT.

V usage is TRBV27 and J usage is TRBJ1-2; D unclear. The germline V gene encodes CDR1 MNHEY and CDR2 SMNVEV (reference sequence). The CDR3 extends over 11 amino acids. With 8 bases removed from V and 4 bases from J, the gap between germline ends came to 8 bases. This CDR3 reads CASGDGYGYTF. The CDR3 DNA is TGTGCCAGCGGAGACGGCTATGGCTACACCTTC.

The chain uses TRBV6-5 and TRBJ1-1; 9 bases map to TRBD1. V gave up 7 bases and J gave up 1 base; unmatched junction bases: 7. Germline CDR1 MNHEY, CDR2 SVGAGI. The CDR3 is 15 residues long. In DNA, the CDR3 is TGTGCCAGCAACCCGAGGGGACAGGGGAACACTGAAGCTTTCTTT. Translating gives CASNPRGQGNTEAFF.

V is TRBV6-5 and J is TRBJ1-2; D may be TRBD1 (6 bases). Germline V gene data show CDR1 as MNHEY and CDR2 as SVGAGI. This CDR3 is built from 14 residues. V gave up 10 bases and J gave up 4 bases, with 19 bases separating them. The CDR3 protein is CATRQGGGGYGYTF. CDR3 nucleotides: TGTGCCACGAGACAAGGCGGGGGCGGCTATGGCTACACCTTC.

V is TRBV3-1 (or the pseudogene TRBV3-2) and J is TRBJ1-5; D is undetermined. The CDR3 has 16 residues. Germline loops: CDR1 LGHDT, CDR2 YNNKEL (reference sequence). The V and J ends lost 4 bases and 6 bases respectively, with 19 bases between them. The CDR3 DNA sequence: TGTGCCAGCAGCCTTGGAGCGGGTGGGTTTGGTCAGCCCCAGCATTTT. Translated: CASSLGAGGFGQPQHF.

The rearrangement links TRBV5-1 to TRBJ2-1; 12 bases are a match to TRBD2. This CDR3 comprises 18 residues. The J segment lost 3 bases and the V segment lost 1 base, leaving 8 bases of the junction unmatched. CDR1 and CDR2 (germline): SGHRS, YFSETQ. Here the CDR3 DNA reads TGCGCCAGCAGCTTGTCTAGCGGGGGGGCCCGCTACTACAATGAGCAGTTCTTC. Protein product: CASSLSSGGARYYNEQFF.

The chain is built from TRBV7-9 and TRBJ1-1; D gene unclear. V lost 3 bases and J 5 bases, leaving 19 bases between the germline ends. This CDR3 is built from 16 residues. Germline V gene data show CDR1 as SEHNR and CDR2 as FQNEAQ (reference sequence). The CDR3 DNA reads as TGTGCCAGCAGCTTGAGGGCCCCTCGGGAGGAAACTGAAGCTTTCTTT. Translated: CASSLRAPREETEAFF.

V is TRBV6-5 and J is TRBJ1-1; D is unresolved. Looked up from germline, CDR1 is MNHEY and CDR2 is SVGAGI. The CDR3 extends over 15 amino acids. Trimming stripped 6 bases from V and 6 bases from J, with 20 bases between. CDR3 nucleotide sequence: TGTGCCAGCAGATCGCCACGGGGTATGGGCGCTGAAGCTTTCTTT. It encodes CASRSPRGMGAEAFF.

The chain has TRBV7-6 and TRBJ1-1; possibly TRBD1 for D (6 bases). Germline-derived CDR1 and CDR2 are SGHVS and FNYEAQ. This CDR3 has 15 amino acids. V shed 5 bases and J shed 4 bases, with 17 bases lying between them. The CDR3 spells CASSAYRAQGTEAFF. The CDR3 nucleotides read TGTGCCAGCAGCGCCTACAGGGCTCAGGGCACTGAAGCTTTCTTT. Combining the CDR3 with reference TRBV7-6 and TRBJ1-1 gives the whole variable domain GAGVSQSPRYKVTKRGQDVALRCDPISGHVSLYWYRQALGQGPEFLTYFNYEAQQDKSGLPNDRFSAERPEGSISTLTIQRTEQRDSAMYRCASSAYRAQGTEAFFGQGTRLTVV.

The rearrangement links TRBV28 to TRBJ1-4; 7 bases align to TRBD1. The CDR3 spans 14 residues. With V trimmed by 4 bases and J by 7 bases, 6 bases remained unmatched. Germline V gene data show CDR1 as MDHEN and CDR2 as SYDVKM. DNA of the CDR3: TGTGCCAGCAGTTCCACAGGGGTAGGTGAAAAACTGTTTTTT. It encodes CASSSTGVGEKLFF.

The V gene is TRBV6-2 or TRBV6-3, the J gene TRBJ2-3; possible D gene TRBD2, 7 bases. Germline assignment: CDR1 MNHEY and CDR2 SVGEGT. V lost 0 bases to trimming and J lost 2 bases, with 18 bases between them. This CDR3 contains 18 residues. Written as DNA, the CDR3 is TGTGCCAGCAGTTACTCGCGGCGGGGGCCAAGGAACACAGATACGCAGTATTTT. Translated, it gives CASSYSRRGPRNTDTQYF.

The CDR3 reads CAISGAPSNQPQHF. CDR3 bases: TGTGCCATCAGTGGGGCACCTAGCAATCAGCCCCAGCATTTT. The chain joins TRBV10-3 to TRBJ1-5, with D unclear. CDR1 is ENHRY, CDR2 SYGVKD, per germline. The CDR3 consists of 14 residues. The germline V and J ends were trimmed by 4 bases and 0 bases, with 7 bases remaining between them.

The rearrangement links TRBV3-1 (or the pseudogene TRBV3-2) to TRBJ1-2; no reliable D call. Germline V lookup: CDR1 LGHDT, CDR2 YNNKEL (reference sequence). Trimming removed 1 base from V and 7 bases from J, with 10 bases in between. The CDR3 totals 13 residues. The CDR3 sequence: CASSQGRGSGYTF. The CDR3 nucleotides are TGTGCCAGCAGCCAAGGTCGAGGAAGTGGCTACACCTTC.

This sequence joins TRBV30 and TRBJ1-1, with no clear D. This CDR3 spans 13 amino acids. Trimming pared 3 bases from V and 10 bases from J, leaving 18 bases between. The germline gives CDR1 GTSNPN, CDR2 SVGIG (reference sequence). CDR3 in amino acids: CAWRFSGSGVAFF. The CDR3 DNA sequence: TGTGCCTGGAGGTTTTCGGGCTCCGGGGTAGCTTTCTTT.

This sequence joins TRBV27 and TRBJ2-2; TRBD1 aligns across 10 bases. CDR1 MNHEY and CDR2 SMNVEV come from the germline V gene (reference sequence). CDR3 length equals 16 residues. J gave up 1 base and V 5 bases, and 4 bases lay outside the gene matches. The CDR3 coding sequence is TGTGCCAGCAGTCCGCGGACAGGGGGGAACACCGGGGAGCTGTTTTTT. Protein: CASSPRTGGNTGELFF.

A single count supports this clone. The identical CDR3 is also encoded by other nucleotide sequences in the sample. The chain recombines TRBV18 with TRBJ1-1; maybe TRBD1 (6 bases). CDR3 length: 13 amino acids. Trimming pared 6 bases from V and 3 bases from J, leaving 11 bases between. Germline V gene sequence: CDR1 KGHSH, CDR2 LQKENI. The CDR3 nucleotides read TGTGCCAGCTCCCCCAGGGGTGACACTGAAGCTTTCTTT. It encodes CASSPRGDTEAFF.